The text below deals with one TCR beta chain. This sample was included in a study of control samples from healthy donors and cancer patients. V was pared by 9 bases and J by 6 bases, with 17 bases between. Germline V lookup: CDR1 MNHNY, CDR2 SVGAGI (reference sequence). The CDR3 length is 14 residues. Assay: immunoSEQ multiplex PCR; the TCRdb copy retains only in-frame clones and omits some. The table has 140,000 to 150,000 clones, 75% to 95% seen once. What was sequenced was blood. The genes are TRBV6-6 and TRBJ2-2, with D possibly matching TRBD1 (5 bases). The receptor comes from a man aged 30 to 39 in good health. The CDR3 coding sequence is TGTGCCAGTACCAGAGCAGGGCGGTCCGGGGAGCTGTTTTTT. Its translation is CASTRAGRSGELFF.